The 7 T cell receptor beta chains listed next were all sequenced from one sample in a study of T cell responses to AZD1222 COVID-19 vaccine. This table comes from immunoSEQ multiplex PCR, and its TCRdb copy is limited to in-frame clones, with some not included. This sample has about 140,000 clones, with about nine tenths found just once. Sequenced here: peripheral blood, sampled on day 0 of AZD1222 vaccination. Receptors were obtained from an adult in good health.

The gene calls are TRBV19 and TRBJ2-2; TRBD2 matches 7 bases. The CDR3 sequence is 16 residues long. The V segment lost 1 base and the J segment 4 bases; nucleotides outside the gene matches: 6. Germline V CDR1 and CDR2: LNHDA, SQIVND (reference sequence). Here the CDR3 DNA reads TGTGCCAGTAGTATAGGCTCGGGCGGGAGCACCGGGGAGCTGTTTTTT. The encoded protein is CASSIGSGGSTGELFF.

V is TRBV5-4 and J is TRBJ1-6; tentatively, D is TRBD1 (5 bases). Between the trimmed V and J ends, which lost 3 bases and 8 bases, there was a span of 15 bases. CDR1 and CDR2 from the germline V gene are SGHNT and YYREEE (reference sequence). The CDR3 loop spans 15 amino acids. The CDR3: CASSSGTARDSPLHF. In nucleotides, the CDR3 is TGTGCCAGCAGCTCCGGGACCGCGCGGGATTCACCCCTCCACTTT. Looking up the rest from reference TRBV5-4 and TRBJ1-6 gives the full variable domain: ETGVTQSPTHLIKTRGQQVTLRCSSQSGHNTVSWYQQALGQGPQFIFQYYREEENGRGNFPPRFSGLQFPNYSSELNVNALELDDSALYLCASSSGTARDSPLHFGNGTRLTVT.

J is TRBJ2-7 and V is TRBV5-6, with D possibly being TRBD2 (7 bases). Trimming left V 2 bases short and J 2 bases short, with 17 bases between. Germline CDR1 is SGHDT and CDR2 is YYEEEE. The CDR3 length is 16 residues. CDR3 loop: CASSLFGGAQPYEQYF. The CDR3 DNA is TGTGCCAGCAGCTTATTTGGGGGGGCGCAACCCTACGAGCAGTACTTC.

The rearrangement uses TRBV6-1 and TRBJ2-3, with 8 nucleotides matching TRBD1. CDR1 is MNHNS, CDR2 SASEGT, per germline. The CDR3 length is 15 residues. V shed 3 bases, J shed 1 base, and the junction held 3 bases outside the gene matches. The DNA for the CDR3 is TGTGCCAGCAGTGAGGCGACAGGGGGCACAGATACGCAGTATTTT. This translates into CASSEATGGTDTQYF.

The rearrangement uses TRBV7-2 and TRBJ1-5; D is unresolved. Trimming removed 5 bases from V and 0 bases from J, with 5 bases in between. In germline, CDR1 is SGHTA, CDR2 FQGNSA. The CDR3 runs to 13 residues. In DNA form, the CDR3 reads TGTGCCAGCAGCCCTGATAGCAATCAGCCCCAGCATTTT. Its protein product is CASSPDSNQPQHF.

The rearrangement links TRBV5-1 to TRBJ2-1; 10 bases map to TRBD2. The CDR3 length is 17 residues. Per the germline V gene, CDR1 is SGHRS and CDR2 is YFSETQ. With 2 bases clipped from V and 6 bases from J, the junction kept 11 bases outside the gene matches. CDR3 nucleotides: TGCGCCAGCAGCTTCGGCACCGGGACTAGCGTATCCAATGAGCAGTTCTTC. Amino acids: CASSFGTGTSVSNEQFF.

The rearrangement uses TRBV6-4 and TRBJ1-5; 7 positions match TRBD1. Germline trimming cut 6 bases from V and 3 bases from J; bases unmatched to any gene: 5. This CDR3 contains 14 residues. The germline CDR1 and CDR2 sequences are MRHNA and SNTAGT. DNA for the CDR3: TGTGCCAGCAGACAGGACAGGTCCAATCAGCCCCAGCATTTT. Its protein is CASRQDRSNQPQHF.